Below, 17 T cell receptor beta chains from the same sample are listed, as sequenced in a study of shared clonotypes between healthy human individuals. Assay: immunoSEQ multiplex PCR; the TCRdb copy retains only in-frame clones and omits some. The sample shows about 480,000 clones, approximately 79% of them seen only once. The sample consisted of PBMCs. Receptors originate from a woman aged 40-49 years in good health. Some clones in this sample may be carry-over from other donors' samples.

The rearrangement links TRBV6-5 to TRBJ1-1; TRBD1 might be the D (5 bases). The V gene lost 0 bases and the J gene lost 2 bases, with 10 bases spanning the gap. CDR1 and CDR2 (germline): MNHEY, SVGAGI. The CDR3 sequence is 15 residues long. DNA of the CDR3: TGTGCCAGCAGTTACTCGGGGGGTGACAACACTGAAGCTTTCTTT. It yields the protein CASSYSGGDNTEAFF.

The V gene is TRBV6-6, the J gene TRBJ2-5; D is unclear. The ends were cut back, 5 bases at V and 4 bases at J, with 8 bases in the middle. In germline, CDR1 is MNHNY, CDR2 SVGAGI (reference sequence). This CDR3 spans 12 amino acids. CDR3 residues: CASSPVGETQYF. The CDR3 DNA reads as TGTGCCAGCAGTCCGGTGGGAGAGACCCAGTACTTC.

Note on this clone: The same CDR3 also results from other DNA sequences found in this sample. The CDR3 region has the DNA TGTGCCAGCAGTCTATTAGACACCGGGGAGCTGTTTTTT. It encodes CASSLLDTGELFF. V gene TRBV28 combines with J gene TRBJ2-2; D is ambiguous. Per the germline V gene, CDR1 is MDHEN and CDR2 is SYDVKM. Trimming left V 5 bases short and J 3 bases short, with 7 bases between. This CDR3 spans 13 amino acids.

The table lists this clone with a few counts. V gene TRBV28 combines with J gene TRBJ1-1; a possible D gene is TRBD1 (6 bases). Trimming took 7 bases from V and 1 from J, leaving 13 bases between them. CDR1 MDHEN and CDR2 SYDVKM come from the germline V gene. There are 14 residues in the CDR3. DNA for the CDR3: TGTGCCAGCACCTTAGGGACACCGAACACTGAAGCTTTCTTT. Its protein product is CASTLGTPNTEAFF. Complete variable domain (other parts from reference TRBV28 and TRBJ1-1): DVKVTQSSRYLVKRTGEKVFLECVQDMDHENMFWYRQDPGLGLRLIYFSYDVKMKEKGDIPEGYSVSREKKERFSLILESASTNQTSMYLCASTLGTPNTEAFFGQGTRLTVV.

The rearrangement uses TRBV4-2 and TRBJ2-7; the match to TRBD2 covers 11 bases. The germline gives CDR1 LGHNA, CDR2 YNFKEQ. CDR3 size: 16 residues. Trimming at V came to 6 bases and at J to 0 bases, leaving 7 bases not matched to a gene. The CDR3 DNA follows: TGTGCCAGCAGTCAGGCTAGCGGGAGGTACTCCTACGAGCAGTACTTC. Encoded protein: CASSQASGRYSYEQYF.

This chain links TRBV5-1 with TRBJ2-1; TRBD2 matches 9 bases. This CDR3 region has 16 residues. Germline V gives CDR1 SGHRS, CDR2 YFSETQ. The V gene end was trimmed by 6 bases and the J gene end by 3 bases; junction bases not matched to a gene: 10. CDR3 loop: CASNVEAGGFYNEQFF. The CDR3, as DNA: TGCGCCAGCAATGTCGAAGCGGGAGGCTTCTACAATGAGCAGTTCTTC.

In nucleotides, the CDR3 is TGTGCCAGCAGCCAAGCAAAAGGGCCCCAGCATTTT. Translating gives CASSQAKGPQHF. The J gene is TRBJ1-5, the V gene TRBV14; D is uncertain. This CDR3 is 12 amino acids long. Germline CDR1 and CDR2: SGHDN and FVKESK. Deletions cut 1 base from V and 9 bases from J, with 7 bases between.

The chain combines TRBV28 with TRBJ1-1, with D possibly matching TRBD1 (6 bases). Germline lookup yields CDR1 MDHEN and CDR2 SYDVKM. CDR3 size: 11 residues. Trimming took off 7 bases at V and 8 bases at J, with 11 bases between the two ends. CDR3 nucleotide sequence: TGTGCCAGCAAACTTACAGGGGAAGCTTTCTTT. Translated, it gives CASKLTGEAFF.

This clone was counted only a few times. The chain carries TRBV28 and TRBJ2-5; D unclear. The J call is doubtful: the DNA matches TRBJ2-7 better. The CDR3 has 12 amino acids. CDR1 and CDR2 from the germline V gene are MDHEN and SYDVKM. In nucleotides, the CDR3 is TGTGCCAGCGGACGGCCTGACTTCGAGCAGTACTTC. It encodes CASGRPDFEQYF.

The chain recombines TRBV7-2 with TRBJ2-7, with D uncertain. Germline V gene lookup returns CDR1 SGHTA and CDR2 FQGNSA. This CDR3 contains 13 residues. V dropped 3 bases and J dropped 3 bases, with 9 bases sitting between them. The CDR3 region is CASSFAWGYEQYF. For the CDR3, the DNA is TGTGCCAGCAGCTTCGCATGGGGCTACGAGCAGTACTTC.

On this clone: The sample carries other DNA sequences with the same CDR3. The rearrangement uses TRBV9 and TRBJ2-5; perhaps TRBD2 as D (5 bases). Germline V gives CDR1 SGDLS, CDR2 YYNGEE. V was cut by 0 bases and J by 5 bases, with 17 bases left in between. The CDR3 is made up of 16 amino acids. The CDR3 sequence is CASSVGDSDFQETQYF. As DNA, the CDR3 is TGTGCCAGCAGCGTAGGCGATAGCGACTTCCAGGAGACCCAGTACTTC.

The chain combines TRBV1 with TRBJ2-3. TRBV1 is a listed pseudogene. The CDR3 is 16 residues long. This chain's CDR3 is CTSSQGGPTSTDTQYF. DNA of the CDR3: TGCACCAGCAGCCAAGGGGGACCCACAAGCACAGATACGCAGTATTTT.

This clone was picked up a small number of times. The chain combines TRBV28 with TRBJ2-7, with TRBD2 matching 11 bases. CDR1 and CDR2 from the germline V gene are MDHEN and SYDVKM. Trimming at V came to 8 bases and at J to 4 bases, leaving 13 bases not matched to a gene. This CDR3 is built from 16 residues. CDR3 amino acids: CASPPSLASGRYEQYF. The CDR3 DNA reads TGTGCCAGCCCCCCCTCCCTGGCTAGCGGGAGGTACGAGCAGTACTTC.

The CDR3 DNA reads as TGTGCCAGCAGTGAAAGTCCGGACGGGGAGCTGTTTTTT. It yields the protein CASSESPDGELFF. The chain couples TRBV25-1 to TRBJ2-2, with D uncertain. This CDR3 spans 13 amino acids. Germline V gene data show CDR1 as MGHDK and CDR2 as SYGVNS. The V end was cut by 2 bases, the J end by 7 bases, with 8 bases between. The complete variable domain, with remaining parts taken from reference TRBV25-1 and TRBJ2-2, reads EADIYQTPRYLVIGTGKKITLECSQTMGHDKMYWYQQDPGMELHLIHYSYGVNSTEKGDLSSESTVSRIRTEHFPLTLESARPSHTSQYLCASSESPDGELFFGEGSRLTVL.

This chain joins TRBV7-9 and TRBJ2-6; the match to TRBD1 covers 9 bases. The germline CDR1 and CDR2 sequences are SEHNR and FQNEAQ (reference sequence). The J segment lost 2 bases and the V segment lost 7 bases, leaving 12 bases of the junction unmatched. This CDR3 is 18 amino acids long. The CDR3, as DNA: TGTGCCAGCACGGGGCAGGACAGGGGAATGCCTGGGGCCAACGTCCTGACTTTC. This translates into CASTGQDRGMPGANVLTF.

V usage is TRBV2 and J usage is TRBJ2-7; D is undetermined. V was trimmed by 5 bases and J by 4 bases, leaving 6 bases between them. In germline, CDR1 is SNHLY, CDR2 FYNNEI. The CDR3 spans 11 residues. CDR3 amino acids: CASSWTYEQYF. The CDR3 DNA reads as TGTGCCAGCAGTTGGACGTACGAGCAGTACTTC.

The gene calls are TRBV5-4 and TRBJ2-2; possible D gene TRBD1, 5 bases. This CDR3 spans 14 amino acids. The germline gives CDR1 SGHNT, CDR2 YYREEE (reference sequence). V lost 1 base, J lost 3 bases, and 7 bases lay in between. CDR3 in amino acids: CASSLSGHTGELFF. The CDR3 DNA is TGTGCCAGCAGCTTGTCAGGGCACACCGGGGAGCTGTTTTTT.